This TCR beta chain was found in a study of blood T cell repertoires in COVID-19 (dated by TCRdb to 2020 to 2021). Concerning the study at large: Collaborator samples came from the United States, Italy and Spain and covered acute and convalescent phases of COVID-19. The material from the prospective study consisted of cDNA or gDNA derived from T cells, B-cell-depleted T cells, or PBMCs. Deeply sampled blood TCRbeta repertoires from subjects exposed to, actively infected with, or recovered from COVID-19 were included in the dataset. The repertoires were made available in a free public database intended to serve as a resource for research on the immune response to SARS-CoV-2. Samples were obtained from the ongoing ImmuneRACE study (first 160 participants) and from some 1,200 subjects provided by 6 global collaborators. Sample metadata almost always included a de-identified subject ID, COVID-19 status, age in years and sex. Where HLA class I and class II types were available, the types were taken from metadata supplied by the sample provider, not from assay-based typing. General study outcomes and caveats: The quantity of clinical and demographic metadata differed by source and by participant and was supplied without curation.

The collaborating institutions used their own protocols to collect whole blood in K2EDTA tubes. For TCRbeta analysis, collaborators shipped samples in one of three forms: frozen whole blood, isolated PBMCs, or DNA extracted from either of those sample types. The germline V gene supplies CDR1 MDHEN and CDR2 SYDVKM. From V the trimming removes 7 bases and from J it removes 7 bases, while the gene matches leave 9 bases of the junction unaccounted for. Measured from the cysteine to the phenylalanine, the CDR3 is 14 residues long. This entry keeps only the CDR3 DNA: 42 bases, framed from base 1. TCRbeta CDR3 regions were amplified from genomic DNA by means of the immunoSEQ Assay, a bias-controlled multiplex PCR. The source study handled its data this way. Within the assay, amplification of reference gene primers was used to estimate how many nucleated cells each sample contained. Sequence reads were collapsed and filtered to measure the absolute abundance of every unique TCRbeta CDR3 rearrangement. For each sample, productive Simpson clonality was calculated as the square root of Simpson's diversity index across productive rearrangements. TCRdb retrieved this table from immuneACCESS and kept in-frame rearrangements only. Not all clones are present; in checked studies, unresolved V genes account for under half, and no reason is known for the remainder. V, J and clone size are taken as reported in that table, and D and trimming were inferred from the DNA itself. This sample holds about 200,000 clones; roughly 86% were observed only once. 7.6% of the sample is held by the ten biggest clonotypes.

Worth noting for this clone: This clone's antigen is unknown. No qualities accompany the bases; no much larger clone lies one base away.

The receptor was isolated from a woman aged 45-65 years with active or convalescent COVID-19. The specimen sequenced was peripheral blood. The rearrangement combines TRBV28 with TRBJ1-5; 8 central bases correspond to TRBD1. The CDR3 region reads CASMLQGVWQPQHF. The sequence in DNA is TGTGCCAGCATGTTACAGGGGGTCTGGCAGCCCCAGCATTTT.